This entry is about one T cell receptor (beta chain). This specimen belongs to a study of blood T cells in healthy people across ages. PBMCs were isolated at a quantity of at least 6.5 million per sample. The V and J ends lost 1 base and 2 bases respectively, with 7 bases between them. This CDR3 comprises 13 residues. Looked up from germline, CDR1 is DFQATT and CDR2 is SNEGSKA (reference sequence). Primers used in a second PCR of about 7 to 12 cycles were a sample-barcoded 5' primer and a J-beta primer mix. TCRdb re-called the 5' RACE reads through MiXCR, storing one row per CDR3 protein. The sample lists over a million distinct CDR3 sequences, 42% occurring once.

V is TRBV20-1 and J is TRBJ2-3, with D unclear. This receptor was identified in a woman under 30 in good health. Sequencing was performed on blood. DNA of the CDR3: TGCAGTGCTAGAGTAGAAATCACAGATACGCAGTATTTT. Translated, it gives CSARVEITDTQYF.